These 22 T cell receptor beta chains originate from one sample sequenced in a study of shared clonotypes between healthy human individuals. The protocol was immunoSEQ multiplex PCR, while the TCRdb copy is restricted to in-frame clones and leaves out a portion. Of fewer than 550,000 clones listed, over 75% are singletons. Source material: PBMCs. These receptors all stem from a woman between 40 and 50 years old in good health. Some clones in this sample may be carry-over from other donors' samples.

The rearrangement joins TRBV11-2 to TRBJ1-1, with D perhaps TRBD1 (6 bases). The V and J ends lost 1 base and 4 bases respectively, with 13 bases between them. The germline V gene encodes CDR1 SGHAT and CDR2 FQNNGV. This CDR3 has 15 residues. The CDR3 sequence: CASSLGKGEGTEAFF. DNA of the CDR3: TGTGCCAGCAGCTTAGGGAAGGGGGAAGGCACTGAAGCTTTCTTT.

The chain recombines TRBV6-5 with TRBJ2-7; 7 bases match TRBD1. CDR1 MNHEY and CDR2 SVGAGI come from the germline V gene. V shed 6 bases, J shed 3 bases, and the junction held 11 bases outside the gene matches. The CDR3 is 15 amino acids. CDR3 sequence (DNA): TGTGCCAGCAGCAAAGACAGGGATTGGGTCTACGAGCAGTACTTC. Its protein product is CASSKDRDWVYEQYF.

The chain employs TRBV6-5 and TRBJ2-1, with D unclear. CDR1 is MNHEY and CDR2 is SVGAGI in the germline V gene. Trimming removed 8 bases from V and 5 bases from J, with 19 bases in between. The CDR3 consists of 15 residues. Here the CDR3 reads CASAPRASFHNEQFF. The CDR3 region has the DNA TGTGCCAGCGCCCCCCGGGCTTCCTTTCACAATGAGCAGTTCTTC.

This clone was counted once. The V gene is TRBV29-1, the J gene TRBJ2-7; 10 bases are a match to TRBD2. CDR3 length: 13 amino acids. Trimming cost V 5 bases and J 2 bases; bases outside gene matches: 3. Germline V CDR1 and CDR2: SQVTM, ANQGSEA. CDR3 residues: CSVRAGGAYEQYF. Here the CDR3 DNA reads TGCAGCGTTAGAGCGGGAGGGGCCTACGAGCAGTACTTC.

CDR3 residues: CASRNRDDPEYF. The CDR3 nucleotides read TGTGCCAGCAGGAATAGGGATGATCCCGAGTACTTC. The chain carries TRBV27 and TRBJ2-7; D unclear. Germline V gene sequence: CDR1 MNHEY, CDR2 SMNVEV (reference sequence). This CDR3 spans 12 amino acids. The V gene lost 6 bases and the J gene lost 11 bases, with 17 bases spanning the gap.

The chain joins TRBV5-4 to TRBJ2-1; no clear D. This CDR3 is built from 13 residues. V lost 0 bases and J 4 bases, leaving 5 bases between the germline ends. CDR1 and CDR2 (germline): SGHNT, YYREEE (reference sequence). CDR3 DNA sequence: TGTGCCAGCAGCTTGGCCCTTTACAATGAGCAGTTCTTC. This encodes CASSLALYNEQFF.

This clone was recorded only once. The V gene is TRBV30, the J gene TRBJ2-7, with TRBD2 identical over 9 bases. The CDR3 runs to 12 residues. Germline CDR1 reads GTSNPN; CDR2 reads SVGIG (reference sequence). The trim removed 5 bases at V and 3 bases at J, leaving 2 bases unmatched. CDR3 in DNA: TGTGCCTGGGGAGCGGGAGGCTACGAGCAGTACTTC. It encodes CAWGAGGYEQYF.

The V gene is TRBV19, the J gene TRBJ2-3; TRBD2 aligns across 7 bases. The CDR3 extends over 14 amino acids. Germline loops: CDR1 LNHDA, CDR2 SQIVND (reference sequence). V lost 7 bases and J lost 2; bases outside the gene matches: 6. CDR3: CASTSGRFTDTQYF. The DNA of the CDR3 is TGTGCCAGTACTAGCGGTCGTTTCACAGATACGCAGTATTTT.

The J gene is TRBJ2-5, the V gene TRBV18; D remains unclear. The CDR3 extends over 13 amino acids. Trimming left V 5 bases short and J 2 bases short, with 9 bases between. Germline V gives CDR1 KGHSH, CDR2 LQKENI. This CDR3 is CASSRAEQETQYF. The DNA of the CDR3 is TGTGCCAGCTCAAGGGCAGAACAAGAGACCCAGTACTTC.

The chain carries TRBV11-3 and TRBJ1-5; no clear D. The germline V and J ends were trimmed by 1 base and 4 bases, with 5 bases remaining between them. CDR3 length equals 13 residues. Germline V gene sequence: CDR1 SGHNT, CDR2 YENEEA. The chain's CDR3 is CASSLGPNQPQHF. The CDR3 nucleotides are TGTGCCAGCAGCTTAGGGCCTAATCAGCCCCAGCATTTT.

On this clone itself: Within the sample, other DNA sequences also encode this same CDR3. The rearrangement uses TRBV7-6 and TRBJ2-7, with a tentative D call TRBD1 (6 bases). The CDR3 runs 13 residues. CDR1 is SGHVS and CDR2 is FNYEAQ in the germline V gene. Trimming shortened V by 0 bases and J by 3 bases, and 6 bases separated the two germline ends. CDR3 coding DNA: TGTGCCAGCAGCTTAGCAGGGGGCTACGAGCAGTACTTC. It yields the protein CASSLAGGYEQYF. The full variable domain, with the rest looked up from reference TRBV7-6 and TRBJ2-7, is GAGVSQSPRYKVTKRGQDVALRCDPISGHVSLYWYRQALGQGPEFLTYFNYEAQQDKSGLPNDRFSAERPEGSISTLTIQRTEQRDSAMYRCASSLAGGYEQYFGPGTRLTVT.

The chain joins TRBV6-5 to TRBJ2-7; 8 bases agree with TRBD2. The V gene's germline CDR1 is MNHEY and CDR2 SVGAGI. The CDR3 is 16 amino acids. V lost 4 bases, J lost 0 bases, and 8 bases stayed unmatched. Here the CDR3 reads CASSLQVAGGSYEQYF. The DNA for the CDR3 is TGTGCCAGCAGTTTACAGGTGGCGGGAGGCTCCTACGAGCAGTACTTC.

The chain links TRBV9 to TRBJ2-6; TRBD2 matches at 13 bases. J was trimmed by 0 bases and V by 3 bases; bases with no gene match: 0. CDR1 is SGDLS, CDR2 YYNGEE, per germline. The CDR3 has 17 residues. The CDR3 loop is CASSGLAGGSGANVLTF. DNA for the CDR3: TGTGCCAGCAGCGGACTAGCGGGGGGCTCTGGGGCCAACGTCCTGACTTTC. The full variable domain, rest sourced from reference TRBV9 and TRBJ2-6, is DSGVTQTPKHLITATGQRVTLRCSPRSGDLSVYWYQQSLDQGLQFLIQYYNGEERAKGNILERFSAQQFPDLHSELNLSSLELGDSALYFCASSGLAGGSGANVLTFGAGSRLTVL.

This chain joins TRBV7-3 and TRBJ2-2; D is perhaps TRBD2 (6 bases). This CDR3 has 15 amino acids. V lost 5 bases to trimming and J lost 2 bases, with 12 bases between them. In germline, CDR1 is SGHTA, CDR2 FQGTGA. The CDR3 DNA follows: TGTGCCAGCAGCCCGACTAGGGACAACACCGGGGAGCTGTTTTTT. Translation gives CASSPTRDNTGELFF.

This clone was picked up a small number of times. The V call is TRBV5-4, the J call TRBJ2-1, with D uncertain. The germline CDR1 and CDR2 sequences are SGHNT and YYREEE (reference sequence). The CDR3 extends over 13 amino acids. The germline V and J ends were trimmed by 1 base and 10 bases, with 12 bases remaining between them. The DNA of the CDR3 is TGTGCCAGCAGCTTGAGGGTTAGTGAAGAGCAGTTCTTC. The encoded protein is CASSLRVSEEQFF.

The V gene is TRBV28, the J gene TRBJ2-1; D perhaps matches TRBD2 (5 bases). Deletions cut 4 bases from V and 1 base from J, with 11 bases between. The CDR3 runs to 15 residues. CDR1 is MDHEN and CDR2 is SYDVKM in the germline V gene. CDR3 sequence reads: CASSSLRVSYNEQFF. The CDR3 region has the DNA TGTGCCAGCAGTTCGTTGAGGGTGTCCTACAATGAGCAGTTCTTC.

Details on this clone: The sample contains more than one DNA sequence encoding this CDR3. The CDR3 DNA sequence: TGCGCCAGCAGCCGAGGACAGGGATACAATGAGCAGTTCTTC. It specifies CASSRGQGYNEQFF. The rearrangement links TRBV4-1 to TRBJ2-1, with TRBD1 matching over 8 bases. The V segment lost 4 bases and the J segment 4 bases; nucleotides outside the gene matches: 3. The CDR3 length is 14 residues. CDR1 and CDR2 (germline): MGHRA, YSYEKL.

The chain is built from TRBV2 and TRBJ1-1, with D possibly being TRBD1 (6 bases). The CDR3 spans 14 residues. Germline V gives CDR1 SNHLY, CDR2 FYNNEI. V was trimmed by 4 bases and J by 4 bases, leaving 13 bases between them. In nucleotides, the CDR3 is TGTGCCAGCAGTGCTTTGGGACACCCCACTGAAGCTTTCTTT. It specifies CASSALGHPTEAFF.

A note on this clone: A far larger clone is just one base off, so this is likely a read error. Other DNA sequences from this sample encode an identical CDR3 as well. The J gene is TRBJ2-3, the V gene TRBV2; 9 nucleotides agree with TRBD2. The CDR3 loop spans 14 amino acids. Germline CDR1 SNHLY, CDR2 FYNNEI. The CDR3 loop is CASEAGGLTDTQYF. CDR3 in DNA: TGTGCTAGCGAAGCGGGAGGACTCACAGATACGCAGTATTTT.

J is TRBJ2-7 and V is TRBV27; 10 nucleotides agree with TRBD2. The CDR3 is 15 residues long. Germline V CDR1 and CDR2: MNHEY, SMNVEV (reference sequence). With 0 bases clipped from V and 7 bases from J, the junction kept 6 bases outside the gene matches. This CDR3 is CASSLSSSGRGEQYF. The CDR3 nucleotides read TGTGCCAGCAGTTTATCGTCTAGCGGGAGAGGAGAGCAGTACTTC.

The chain combines TRBV4-1 with TRBJ2-2; 8 nucleotides line up with TRBD1. This CDR3 contains 16 residues. Germline V gene lookup returns CDR1 MGHRA and CDR2 YSYEKL. V gave up 3 bases and J gave up 5 bases; unmatched junction bases: 8. The CDR3 is CASSHPDRVDTGELFF. DNA of the CDR3: TGCGCCAGCAGCCACCCGGACAGGGTGGATACCGGGGAGCTGTTTTTT.

Details on this clone: A read error may account for a junction end that differs from germline. The genes are TRBV11-2 and TRBJ2-1; weak D call: TRBD1 (5 bases). From germline, CDR1 is SGHAT and CDR2 FQNNGV. The CDR3 runs 14 residues. CDR3 DNA sequence: TGTGCCAGCAGACCAATTCAAAGGGGCAATGGGCAGTTCTTC. Amino acids: CASRPIQRGNGQFF.